This entry features one T cell receptor beta chain sequence. This clone is identified as medium-sized (0.01 to 0.1%). Its specific antigen is unknown. The record has no base qualities; no much larger clone is one base away. Collaborating institutions collected whole blood in K2EDTA tubes following their own protocols. Collaborator samples were shipped for TCRbeta analysis as frozen whole blood, isolated PBMCs, or DNA extracted from either sample type. CDR1 and CDR2 are read off the germline V gene (reference sequence) as PRHDT and FYEKMQ. The CDR3 runs 15 amino acids, cysteine and phenylalanine included. Left in the record is the CDR3 DNA by itself, 45 bases read in frame from the first base. V and J lose 7 bases and 2 bases, and a span of 17 bases separates them. TCRbeta CDR3 regions were amplified from genomic DNA using the immunoSEQ Assay, a bias-controlled multiplex PCR. As for how the authors treated the data: The number of nucleated cells in each sample was estimated from the amplification of reference gene primers within the assay. To quantify the absolute abundance of each unique TCRbeta CDR3 rearrangement, sequence reads were collapsed and filtered. For each sample, productive Simpson clonality was calculated as the square root of Simpson's diversity index across productive rearrangements. TCRdb stores this immuneACCESS table with in-frame sequences only. Part of the clones is absent; in the studies checked, under half of the shortfall reflects unresolved V genes, and no reason is known for the rest. V and J calls and clone size are copied from that table; D and trimming were computed from the DNA. The sample table contains under 200,000 clones; only one count was recorded for roughly 84% of them. The ten largest clones add up to 2.5% to 3.5% of the sample.

The data are from a study of blood T cell repertoires in COVID-19 (dated by TCRdb to the early 2020s). About the full investigation: Samples covering the acute and convalescent phases of COVID-19 were provided by collaborators in the United States, Italy and Spain. The material from the prospective study consisted of cDNA or gDNA derived from T cells, B-cell-depleted T cells, or PBMCs. A de-identified subject ID, COVID-19 status, age in years and sex were almost always included in the sample metadata. The repertoires were released in a freely available public database meant as a resource for research on the immune response to SARS-CoV-2. The dataset comprised deeply sampled blood TCRbeta repertoires from subjects exposed to, actively infected with, or recovered from COVID-19. Samples were obtained from the ongoing ImmuneRACE study (first 160 participants) and from 1,254 subjects provided by 6 global collaborators. Where available, HLA class I and class II types were taken from metadata supplied by the sample provider and were not determined by assay-based typing.

Results and caveats for the whole study, not just this receptor: How much clinical and demographic metadata was included differed by source and by participant, and the metadata was provided uncurated.

The chain links TRBV13 with TRBJ2-5; the D gene cannot be named for sure. The sample taken for sequencing was peripheral blood. The receptor comes from an older woman with acute or convalescent COVID-19. The CDR3 has the sequence CASTFRAPIQETQYF. The DNA sequence is as follows: TGTGCCAGCACCTTCCGCGCCCCGATACAAGAGACCCAGTACTTC.